A single T cell receptor beta chain is shown here with its context. CDR3 size: 15 residues. V was shortened by 4 bases and J by 3 bases, with 17 bases between the two germline ends. The germline CDR1 and CDR2 sequences are SGHRS and YFSETQ. This entry is derived from a study of T cells in localized non-small cell lung cancer. TCRdb keeps only in-frame clones here, not all; method: immunoSEQ multiplex PCR. The table shows approximately 17,000 clones, with over 70% occurring only once. The chain carries TRBV5-1 and TRBJ2-7; tentatively, D is TRBD2 (7 bases). The source is a male donor aged 60 or over with stage I lung adenocarcinoma. The source was peripheral blood, collected before any cancer treatment. The CDR3 sequence: CASSPGGGSYYEQYF. In nucleotides, the CDR3 is TGCGCCAGCAGCCCGGGGGGCGGGAGTTACTACGAGCAGTACTTC.